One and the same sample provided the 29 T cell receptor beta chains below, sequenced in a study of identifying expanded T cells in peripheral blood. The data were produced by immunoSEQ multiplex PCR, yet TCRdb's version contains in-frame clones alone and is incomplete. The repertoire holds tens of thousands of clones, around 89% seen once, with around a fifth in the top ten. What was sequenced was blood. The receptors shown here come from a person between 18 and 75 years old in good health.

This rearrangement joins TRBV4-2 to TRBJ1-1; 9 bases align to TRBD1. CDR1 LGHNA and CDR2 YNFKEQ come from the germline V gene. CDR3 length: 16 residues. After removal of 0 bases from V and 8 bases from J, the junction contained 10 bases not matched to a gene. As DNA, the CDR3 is TGTGCCAGCAGCCAAGATATGACAGGGGGAGTTAGGGAAGCTTTCTTT. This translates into CASSQDMTGGVREAFF.

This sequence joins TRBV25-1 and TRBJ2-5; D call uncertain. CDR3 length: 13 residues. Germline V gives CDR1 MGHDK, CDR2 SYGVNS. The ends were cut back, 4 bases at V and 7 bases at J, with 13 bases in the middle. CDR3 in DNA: TGTGCCAGCAGTGCCCCCGGGCCGGGGACCCAGTACTTC. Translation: CASSAPGPGTQYF.

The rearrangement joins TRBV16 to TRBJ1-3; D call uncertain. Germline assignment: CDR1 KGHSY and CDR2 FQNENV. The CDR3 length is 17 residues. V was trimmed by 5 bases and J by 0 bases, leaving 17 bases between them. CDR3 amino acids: CASSLIESYSSGNTIYF. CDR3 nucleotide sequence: TGTGCCAGCAGCTTGATCGAATCATACAGCTCTGGAAACACCATATATTTT.

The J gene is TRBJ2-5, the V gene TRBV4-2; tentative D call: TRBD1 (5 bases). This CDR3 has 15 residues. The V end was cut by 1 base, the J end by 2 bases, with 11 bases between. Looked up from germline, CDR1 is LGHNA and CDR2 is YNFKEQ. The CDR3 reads CASSQGTTGQETQYF. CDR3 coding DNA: TGTGCCAGCAGCCAAGGGACCACAGGTCAAGAGACCCAGTACTTC.

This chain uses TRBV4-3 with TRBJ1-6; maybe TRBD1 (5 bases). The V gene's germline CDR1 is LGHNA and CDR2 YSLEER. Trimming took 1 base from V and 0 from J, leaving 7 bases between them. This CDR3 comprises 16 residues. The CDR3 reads CASSQGDGSYNSPLHF. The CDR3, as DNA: TGCGCCAGCAGCCAAGGGGACGGCTCCTATAATTCACCCCTCCACTTT.

The CDR3 DNA reads TGTGCCAGCAGCTTAGGAAATGGTCAGCCCCAGCATTTT. Residues: CASSLGNGQPQHF. V gene TRBV11-2 combines with J gene TRBJ1-5; no reliable D call. Germline CDR1 SGHAT, CDR2 FQNNGV. CDR3 length equals 13 residues. The V and J ends lost 1 base and 6 bases respectively, with 7 bases between them. Full variable domain (rest looked up from reference TRBV11-2 and TRBJ1-5): EAGVAQSPRYKIIEKRQSVAFWCNPISGHATLYWYQQILGQGPKLLIQFQNNGVVDDSQLPKDRFSAERLKGVDSTLKIQPAKLEDSAVYLCASSLGNGQPQHFGDGTRLSIL.

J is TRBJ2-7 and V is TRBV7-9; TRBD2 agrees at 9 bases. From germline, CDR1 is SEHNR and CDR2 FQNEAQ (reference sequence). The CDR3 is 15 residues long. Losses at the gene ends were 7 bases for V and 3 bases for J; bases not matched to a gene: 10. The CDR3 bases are TGTGCCAGCACCAAGACCCTAGCGGGGAGCTACGAGCAGTACTTC. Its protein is CASTKTLAGSYEQYF.

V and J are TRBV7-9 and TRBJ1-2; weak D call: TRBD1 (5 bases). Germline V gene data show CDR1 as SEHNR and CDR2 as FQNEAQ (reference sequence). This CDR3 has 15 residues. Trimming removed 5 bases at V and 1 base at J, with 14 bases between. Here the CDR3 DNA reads TGTGCCAGCAGCGAGGGGCAACGGGTTAACTATGGCTACACCTTC. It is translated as CASSEGQRVNYGYTF.

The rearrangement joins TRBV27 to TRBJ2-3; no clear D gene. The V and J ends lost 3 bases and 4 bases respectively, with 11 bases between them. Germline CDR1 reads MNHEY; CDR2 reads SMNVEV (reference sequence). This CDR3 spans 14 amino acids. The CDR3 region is CASSFRPPPDTQYF. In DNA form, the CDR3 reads TGTGCCAGCAGTTTTAGACCGCCTCCAGATACGCAGTATTTT.

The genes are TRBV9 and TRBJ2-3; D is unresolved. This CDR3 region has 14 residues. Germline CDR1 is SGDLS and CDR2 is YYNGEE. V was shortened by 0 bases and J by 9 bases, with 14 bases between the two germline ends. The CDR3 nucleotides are TGTGCCAGCAGCGTAGAGGCGTCCGATTTAACGCAGTATTTT. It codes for CASSVEASDLTQYF.

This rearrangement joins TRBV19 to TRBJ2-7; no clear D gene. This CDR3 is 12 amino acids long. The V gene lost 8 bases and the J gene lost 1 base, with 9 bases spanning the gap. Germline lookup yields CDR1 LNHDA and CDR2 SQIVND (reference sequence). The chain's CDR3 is CASAGPSYEQYF. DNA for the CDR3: TGTGCCAGTGCCGGGCCTTCCTACGAGCAGTACTTC.

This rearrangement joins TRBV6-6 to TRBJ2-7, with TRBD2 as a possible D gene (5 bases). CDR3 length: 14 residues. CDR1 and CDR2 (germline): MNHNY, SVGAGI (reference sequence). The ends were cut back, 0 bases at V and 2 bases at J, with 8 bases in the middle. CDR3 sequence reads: CASSYSASPYEQYF. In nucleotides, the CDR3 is TGTGCCAGCAGTTACTCGGCTAGCCCCTACGAGCAGTACTTC.

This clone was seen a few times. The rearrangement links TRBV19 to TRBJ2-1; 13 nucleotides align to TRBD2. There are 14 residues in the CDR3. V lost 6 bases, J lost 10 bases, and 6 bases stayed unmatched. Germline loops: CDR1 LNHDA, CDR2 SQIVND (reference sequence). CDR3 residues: CASRTSGGTREQFF. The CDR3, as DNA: TGTGCCAGTAGGACTAGCGGGGGGACCCGAGAGCAGTTCTTC.

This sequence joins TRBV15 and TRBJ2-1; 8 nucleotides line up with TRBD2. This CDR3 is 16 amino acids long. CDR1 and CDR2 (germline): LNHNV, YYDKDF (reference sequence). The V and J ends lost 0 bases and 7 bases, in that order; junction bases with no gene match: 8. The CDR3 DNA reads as TGTGCCACCAGCAGAGAAAGGGGACTAGGGAATAATGAGCAGTTCTTC. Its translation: CATSRERGLGNNEQFF.

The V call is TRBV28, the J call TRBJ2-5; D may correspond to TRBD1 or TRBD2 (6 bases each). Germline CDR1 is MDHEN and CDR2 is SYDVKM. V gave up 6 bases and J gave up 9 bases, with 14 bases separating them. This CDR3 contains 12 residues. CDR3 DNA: TGTGCCAGCAGCCGGGGGCAGGGGCCCCAGTACTTC. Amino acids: CASSRGQGPQYF.

The CDR3 is CASSVEGLRGYTF. DNA for the CDR3: TGTGCCAGCAGTGTCGAGGGACTGAGAGGCTACACCTTC. The genes are TRBV2 and TRBJ1-2; D may be TRBD1 (5 bases). This CDR3 comprises 13 residues. The V end lost 4 bases, the J end lost 8 bases, and 14 bases lay between the germline ends. Germline V gene data show CDR1 as SNHLY and CDR2 as FYNNEI.

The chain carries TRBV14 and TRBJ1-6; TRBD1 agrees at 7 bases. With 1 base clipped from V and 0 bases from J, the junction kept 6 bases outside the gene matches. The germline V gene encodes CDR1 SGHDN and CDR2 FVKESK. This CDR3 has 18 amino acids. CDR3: CASSQVGGQSSYNSPLHF. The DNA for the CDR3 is TGTGCCAGCAGCCAAGTCGGGGGACAGAGCTCCTATAATTCACCCCTCCACTTT.

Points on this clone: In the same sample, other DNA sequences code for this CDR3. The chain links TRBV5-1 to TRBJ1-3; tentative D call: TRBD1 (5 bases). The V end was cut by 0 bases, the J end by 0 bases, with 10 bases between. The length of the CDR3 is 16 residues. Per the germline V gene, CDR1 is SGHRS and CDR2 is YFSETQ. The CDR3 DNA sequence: TGCGCCAGCAGCTTGGATGGGGGAATCTCTGGAAACACCATATATTTT. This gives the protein CASSLDGGISGNTIYF. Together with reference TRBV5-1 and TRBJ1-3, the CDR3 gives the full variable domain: KAGVTQTPRYLIKTRGQQVTLSCSPISGHRSVSWYQQTPGQGLQFLFEYFSETQRNKGNFPGRFSGRQFSNSRSEMNVSTLELGDSALYLCASSLDGGISGNTIYFGEGSWLTVV.

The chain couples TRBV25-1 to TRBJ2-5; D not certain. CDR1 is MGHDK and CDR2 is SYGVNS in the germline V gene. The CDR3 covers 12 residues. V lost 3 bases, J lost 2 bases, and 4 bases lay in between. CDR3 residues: CASSDYQETQYF. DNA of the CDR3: TGTGCCAGCAGTGACTATCAAGAGACCCAGTACTTC.

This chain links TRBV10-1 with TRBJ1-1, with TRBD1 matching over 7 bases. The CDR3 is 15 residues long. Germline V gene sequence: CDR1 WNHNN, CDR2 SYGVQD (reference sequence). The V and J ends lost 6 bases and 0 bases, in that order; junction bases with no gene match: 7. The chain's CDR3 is CASSPNRGLNTEAFF. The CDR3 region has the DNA TGCGCCAGCAGCCCGAACAGGGGATTGAACACTGAAGCTTTCTTT.

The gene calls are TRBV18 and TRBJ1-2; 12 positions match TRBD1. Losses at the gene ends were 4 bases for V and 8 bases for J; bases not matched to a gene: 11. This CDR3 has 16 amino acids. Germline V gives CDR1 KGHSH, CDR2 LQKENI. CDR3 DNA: TGTGCCAGCTCACTCTGGGGACAGGGGGCTCTGCGAGGCTACACCTTC. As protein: CASSLWGQGALRGYTF.

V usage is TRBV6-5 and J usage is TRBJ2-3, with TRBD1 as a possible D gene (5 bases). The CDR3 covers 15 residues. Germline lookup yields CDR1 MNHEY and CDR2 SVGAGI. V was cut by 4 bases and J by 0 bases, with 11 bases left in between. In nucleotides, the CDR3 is TGTGCCAGCAGTTCGAGTGGGGCCAGCACAGATACGCAGTATTTT. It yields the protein CASSSSGASTDTQYF.

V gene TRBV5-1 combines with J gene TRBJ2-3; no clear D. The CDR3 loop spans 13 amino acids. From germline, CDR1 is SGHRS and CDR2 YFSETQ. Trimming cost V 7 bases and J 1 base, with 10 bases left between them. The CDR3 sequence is CASRMAGTDTQYF. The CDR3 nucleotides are TGCGCCAGCCGCATGGCGGGCACAGATACGCAGTATTTT.

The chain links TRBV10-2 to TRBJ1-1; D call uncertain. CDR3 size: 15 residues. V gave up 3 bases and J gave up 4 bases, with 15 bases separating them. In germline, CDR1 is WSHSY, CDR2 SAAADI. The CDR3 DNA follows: TGCGCCAGCAGTGATCGACGGTCCCGAGGCACTGAAGCTTTCTTT. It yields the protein CASSDRRSRGTEAFF.

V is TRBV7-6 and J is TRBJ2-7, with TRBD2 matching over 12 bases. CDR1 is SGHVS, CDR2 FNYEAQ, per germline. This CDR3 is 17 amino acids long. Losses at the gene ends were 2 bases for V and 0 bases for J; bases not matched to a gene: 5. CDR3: CASSLSLAGGGSYEQYF. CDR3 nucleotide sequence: TGTGCCAGCAGCTTATCACTAGCGGGGGGAGGCTCCTACGAGCAGTACTTC. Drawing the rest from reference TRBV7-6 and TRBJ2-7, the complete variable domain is GAGVSQSPRYKVTKRGQDVALRCDPISGHVSLYWYRQALGQGPEFLTYFNYEAQQDKSGLPNDRFSAERPEGSISTLTIQRTEQRDSAMYRCASSLSLAGGGSYEQYFGPGTRLTVT.

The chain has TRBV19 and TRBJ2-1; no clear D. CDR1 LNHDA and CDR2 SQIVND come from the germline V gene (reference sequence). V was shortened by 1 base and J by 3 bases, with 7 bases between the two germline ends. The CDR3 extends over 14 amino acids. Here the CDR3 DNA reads TGTGCCAGTAGTATAGGCTACGACTACAATGAGCAGTTCTTC. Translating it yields CASSIGYDYNEQFF.

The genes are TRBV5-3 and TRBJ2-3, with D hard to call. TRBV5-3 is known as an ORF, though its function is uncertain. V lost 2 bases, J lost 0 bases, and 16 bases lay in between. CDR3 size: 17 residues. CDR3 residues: CARSLPSGNTSTDTQYF. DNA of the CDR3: TGTGCCAGAAGCTTACCTAGTGGCAACACTAGCACAGATACGCAGTATTTT.

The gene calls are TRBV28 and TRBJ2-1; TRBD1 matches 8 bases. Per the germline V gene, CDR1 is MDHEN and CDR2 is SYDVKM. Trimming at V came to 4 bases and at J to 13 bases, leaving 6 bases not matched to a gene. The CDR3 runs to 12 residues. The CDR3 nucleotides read TGTGCCAGCAGTTCCCGGACAGGGACCCAGTTCTTC. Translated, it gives CASSSRTGTQFF. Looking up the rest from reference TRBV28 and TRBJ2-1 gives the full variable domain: DVKVTQSSRYLVKRTGEKVFLECVQDMDHENMFWYRQDPGLGLRLIYFSYDVKMKEKGDIPEGYSVSREKKERFSLILESASTNQTSMYLCASSSRTGTQFFGPGTRLTVL.

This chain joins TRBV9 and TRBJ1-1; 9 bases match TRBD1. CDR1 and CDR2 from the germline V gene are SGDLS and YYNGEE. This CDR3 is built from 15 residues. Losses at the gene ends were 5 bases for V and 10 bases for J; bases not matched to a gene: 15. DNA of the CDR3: TGTGCCAGCAGTGGGGAGGGACAGGGAATCCAGGGAGCTTTCTTT. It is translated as CASSGEGQGIQGAFF.